The 29 T cell receptor beta chains reported below all come from one sample, sequenced in a study of blood T cell repertoires in COVID-19. Repertoires were generated with immunoSEQ multiplex PCR, while TCRdb's copy carries only in-frame clones and drops some. Here the sample spans 120,000 to 150,000 clones, roughly 84% being singletons. Sequenced: peripheral blood. The receptors originated from a woman in her forties or fifties in a cohort sampled during active or convalescent COVID-19.

CDR3 amino acids: CASSDPPGLARNEQFF. In DNA, the CDR3 is TGTGCCAGCAGTGACCCACCGGGACTAGCTAGAAATGAGCAGTTCTTC. The chain combines TRBV6-2 or TRBV6-3 with TRBJ2-1, with 9 positions matching TRBD2. Unmatched junction bases numbered 12, after V lost 5 bases and J lost 7 bases. CDR1 and CDR2 (germline): MNHEY, SVGEGT. The CDR3 loop spans 16 amino acids.

The chain uses TRBV4-3 and TRBJ2-3, with D hard to call. CDR3 length: 12 residues. The ends were cut back, 0 bases at V and 12 bases at J, with 10 bases in the middle. Germline V lookup: CDR1 LGHNA, CDR2 YSLEER. CDR3 sequence: CASSQDPQIQYF. The CDR3 coding sequence is TGCGCCAGCAGCCAAGATCCCCAGATACAGTATTTT.

This sequence joins TRBV7-2 and TRBJ2-5; D perhaps matches TRBD2 (7 bases). The CDR3 extends over 13 amino acids. The germline V and J ends were trimmed by 5 bases and 7 bases, with 14 bases remaining between them. CDR1 is SGHTA, CDR2 FQGNSA, per germline. The CDR3 coding sequence is TGTGCCAGCAGCGGGGGGGCGGATGCGACCCAGTACTTC. Translation gives CASSGGADATQYF.

The genes are TRBV4-2 and TRBJ2-3, with D unresolved. Trimming took 0 bases from V and 2 from J, leaving 15 bases between them. Germline V gene sequence: CDR1 LGHNA, CDR2 YNFKEQ. This CDR3 is built from 17 residues. The CDR3 loop is CASSQERRTIPTDTQYF. In nucleotides, the CDR3 is TGTGCCAGCAGCCAAGAAAGACGAACTATCCCCACAGATACGCAGTATTTT.

The gene calls are TRBV7-9 and TRBJ1-4; perhaps TRBD1 as D (6 bases). The length of the CDR3 is 15 residues. Germline CDR1 and CDR2: SEHNR and FQNEAQ (reference sequence). V lost 1 base and J 3 bases, leaving 9 bases between the germline ends. CDR3: CASSLDRDPNEKLFF. Here the CDR3 DNA reads TGTGCCAGCAGCTTAGACAGGGACCCTAATGAAAAACTGTTTTTT.

The rearrangement uses TRBV18 and TRBJ2-5; tentative D call: TRBD2 (6 bases). CDR3 length: 14 amino acids. Between the trimmed V and J ends, which lost 2 bases and 4 bases, there was a span of 11 bases. Germline V gene data show CDR1 as KGHSH and CDR2 as LQKENI. For the CDR3, the DNA is TGTGCCAGCTCACCAGGCGGGGTTTCAGAGACCCAGTACTTC. Protein: CASSPGGVSETQYF.

The chain recombines TRBV9 with TRBJ2-7; D is uncertain. This CDR3 contains 14 residues. Trimming removed 1 base from V and 2 bases from J, with 10 bases in between. Germline assignment: CDR1 SGDLS and CDR2 YYNGEE. The CDR3 nucleotides are TGTGCCAGCAGCGTATCCCCAGGTACCTACGAGCAGTACTTC. Residues: CASSVSPGTYEQYF.

The chain links TRBV10-3 to TRBJ1-2; D not resolved. Germline-derived CDR1 and CDR2 are ENHRY and SYGVKD. The CDR3 has 13 amino acids. Trimming removed 0 bases at V and 1 base at J, with 3 bases between. The CDR3 region is CAISESFNYGYTF. The DNA for the CDR3 is TGTGCCATCAGTGAGTCCTTTAACTATGGCTACACCTTC.

V and J are TRBV6-1 and TRBJ1-6; 8 nucleotides agree with TRBD1. The CDR3 has 20 amino acids. Germline lookup yields CDR1 MNHNS and CDR2 SASEGT. The V segment lost 1 base and the J segment 7 bases; nucleotides outside the gene matches: 18. The CDR3 sequence is CASSEEGPRQGFPSNSPLHF. Here the CDR3 DNA reads TGTGCCAGCAGTGAAGAAGGACCGCGACAGGGGTTCCCATCGAATTCACCCCTCCACTTT.

This chain joins TRBV4-3 and TRBJ2-1; 11 bases line up with TRBD2. V dropped 0 bases and J dropped 5; count of bases not matched to a gene: 12. The CDR3 spans 19 residues. Germline assignment: CDR1 LGHNA and CDR2 YSLEER. The CDR3 region has the DNA TGCGCCAGCAGCCAAGAAGGGCCCAAACTAGCGGGGGCGAACAATGAGCAGTTCTTC. It codes for CASSQEGPKLAGANNEQFF.

V usage is TRBV18 and J usage is TRBJ2-1; D perhaps matches TRBD1 (5 bases). This CDR3 spans 16 amino acids. CDR1 KGHSH and CDR2 LQKENI come from the germline V gene. Trimming cost V 3 bases and J 4 bases, with 16 bases left between them. The CDR3 region is CASSPSMDILYNEQFF. The CDR3 DNA follows: TGTGCCAGCTCACCCTCCATGGACATCCTATACAATGAGCAGTTCTTC.

The chain uses TRBV6-6 and TRBJ1-2; D unclear. The CDR3 covers 12 residues. The germline gives CDR1 MNHNY, CDR2 SVGAGI (reference sequence). V was clipped by 6 bases and J by 4 bases, with 9 bases between them. CDR3 region: CASRATGYGYTF. The CDR3 DNA is TGTGCCAGCAGGGCGACGGGCTATGGCTACACCTTC.

The CDR3 protein is CASSVTRLDTGELFF. CDR3 sequence (DNA): TGTGCCAGCAGCGTTACTAGGTTGGACACCGGGGAGCTGTTTTTT. V and J are TRBV16 and TRBJ2-2; possible D gene TRBD2, 5 bases. This CDR3 comprises 15 residues. V lost 5 bases to trimming and J lost 3 bases, with 13 bases between them. CDR1 is KGHSY, CDR2 FQNENV, per germline.

The gene calls are TRBV10-3 and TRBJ1-5; D is ambiguous. Germline V lookup: CDR1 ENHRY, CDR2 SYGVKD. This CDR3 is 17 amino acids long. Trimming removed 0 bases at V and 0 bases at J, with 12 bases between. CDR3 protein: CAISESVTRLSNQPQHF. As DNA, the CDR3 is TGTGCCATCAGTGAGTCCGTCACTCGACTTAGCAATCAGCCCCAGCATTTT.

The chain uses TRBV5-6 and TRBJ2-2; D gene unclear. V was trimmed by 4 bases and J by 1 base, leaving 11 bases between them. In germline, CDR1 is SGHDT, CDR2 YYEEEE. The CDR3 loop spans 15 amino acids. CDR3 bases: TGTGCCAGCAGCCTTCTTAATCGGAACACCGGGGAGCTGTTTTTT. Its protein is CASSLLNRNTGELFF.

V is TRBV19 and J is TRBJ1-2; D might be TRBD1 (6 bases). The CDR3 has 15 residues. Germline V gene sequence: CDR1 LNHDA, CDR2 SQIVND (reference sequence). Trimming cost V 3 bases and J 2 bases, with 13 bases left between them. This chain's CDR3 is CASSIPGQKNYGYTF. The CDR3 DNA sequence: TGTGCCAGTAGTATCCCGGGACAAAAGAACTATGGCTACACCTTC.

J is TRBJ2-7 and V is TRBV7-9, with 8 bases fitting TRBD1. With 1 base clipped from V and 3 bases from J, the junction kept 11 bases outside the gene matches. The germline CDR1 and CDR2 sequences are SEHNR and FQNEAQ (reference sequence). The CDR3 runs 17 residues. The CDR3 is CASSLGDIGQGDYEQYF. The CDR3 DNA sequence: TGTGCCAGCAGCTTAGGGGATATTGGACAGGGTGACTACGAGCAGTACTTC.

The chain uses TRBV18 and TRBJ1-2; possibly TRBD1 for D (5 bases). The CDR3 loop spans 16 amino acids. V lost 0 bases and J 3 bases, leaving 14 bases between the germline ends. The germline V gene encodes CDR1 KGHSH and CDR2 LQKENI. The CDR3 loop is CASSPPPRQGDYGYTF. The CDR3 DNA reads TGTGCCAGCTCACCACCGCCACGGCAGGGTGACTATGGCTACACCTTC.

This chain uses TRBV2 with TRBJ1-5; TRBD1 is a possible D gene (5 bases). Germline V gene lookup returns CDR1 SNHLY and CDR2 FYNNEI. Between the trimmed V and J ends, which lost 6 bases and 8 bases, there was a span of 20 bases. The CDR3 runs to 15 residues. CDR3 sequence reads: CASSPMPREEEPQHF. The CDR3 DNA sequence: TGTGCCAGCAGCCCCATGCCCAGGGAAGAGGAGCCCCAGCATTTT.

The V and J genes are TRBV4-1 and TRBJ1-4, with D possibly TRBD1 on 5 matching bases. Trimming stripped 4 bases from V and 6 bases from J, with 15 bases between. The length of the CDR3 is 15 residues. The germline CDR1 and CDR2 sequences are MGHRA and YSYEKL. The CDR3 region has the DNA TGCGCCAGCAGCCTACTAGGAGGAGGGGATGAAAAACTGTTTTTT. It encodes CASSLLGGGDEKLFF.

CDR3 in amino acids: CASSRDYNEQFF. CDR3 nucleotide sequence: TGTGCCAGCAGTCGGGACTACAATGAGCAGTTCTTC. The chain couples TRBV12-3 or TRBV12-4 to TRBJ2-1, with D possibly TRBD2 on 5 matching bases. Between the trimmed V and J ends, which lost 5 bases and 3 bases, there was a span of 5 bases. The CDR3 length is 12 residues.

The CDR3: CASSTQTGLSGNTIYF. CDR3 DNA: TGTGCCAGTAGTACTCAAACAGGGCTTTCGGGAAACACCATATATTTT. V and J are TRBV19 and TRBJ1-3; tentative D call: TRBD1 (6 bases). The V and J ends lost 4 bases and 4 bases respectively, with 17 bases between them. CDR1 and CDR2 (germline): LNHDA, SQIVND (reference sequence). The CDR3 totals 16 residues.

The chain uses TRBV12-5 and TRBJ1-1; D is unclear. The CDR3 runs 12 residues. Germline V gene data show CDR1 as LGHNT and CDR2 as FRNRAP. Trimming left V 7 bases short and J 4 bases short, with 10 bases between. CDR3 loop: CASVSEATEAFF. CDR3 DNA: TGTGCTAGTGTCTCCGAGGCCACTGAAGCTTTCTTT.

The chain recombines TRBV7-2 with TRBJ2-7, with 9 bases aligning to TRBD1. CDR3 length: 15 residues. Trimming cost V 3 bases and J 1 base; bases outside gene matches: 4. Germline CDR1 SGHTA, CDR2 FQGNSA. DNA for the CDR3: TGTGCCAGCAGCTTTACCGGGACAGGGTCCTACGAGCAGTACTTC. Its translation: CASSFTGTGSYEQYF.

This clone has just a few counts. The chain uses TRBV6-4 and TRBJ1-6; D ambiguous. V dropped 3 bases and J dropped 10 bases, with 10 bases sitting between them. Germline assignment: CDR1 MRHNA and CDR2 SNTAGT. The CDR3 runs to 13 residues. CDR3 nucleotides: TGTGCCAGCAGTGATACGGGTGGGTCACCCCTCCACTTT. The encoded protein is CASSDTGGSPLHF.

The V and J genes are TRBV7-8 and TRBJ1-2; 8 bases agree with TRBD1. The CDR3 sequence is 16 residues long. Germline V gene lookup returns CDR1 SGHVS and CDR2 FQNEAQ. V shed 1 base, J shed 4 bases, and the junction held 8 bases outside the gene matches. In nucleotides, the CDR3 is TGTGCCAGCAGCTTAGAGGGGACAGGACTGGGCTATGGCTACACCTTC. It codes for CASSLEGTGLGYGYTF.

The chain recombines TRBV19 with TRBJ2-7, with TRBD2 as a possible D gene (6 bases). Deletions cut 8 bases from V and 2 bases from J, with 19 bases between. CDR3 length equals 15 residues. Germline V gene lookup returns CDR1 LNHDA and CDR2 SQIVND (reference sequence). The CDR3: CASGDGGAGPYEQYF. CDR3 nucleotides: TGTGCCAGTGGGGACGGAGGGGCGGGACCCTACGAGCAGTACTTC.

The rearrangement uses TRBV14 and TRBJ2-3; TRBD1 aligns across 8 bases. Germline V gene lookup returns CDR1 SGHDN and CDR2 FVKESK. After removal of 0 bases from V and 11 bases from J, the junction contained 4 bases not matched to a gene. The CDR3 spans 13 residues. Here the CDR3 reads CASSQEDRVGQYF. The CDR3 DNA reads TGTGCCAGCAGCCAAGAGGACAGGGTAGGGCAGTATTTT. Based on the CDR3 plus reference TRBV14 and TRBJ2-3, the full variable domain is EAGVTQFPSHSVIEKGQTVTLRCDPISGHDNLYWYRRVMGKEIKFLLHFVKESKQDESGMPNNRFLAERTGGTYSTLKVQPAELEDSGVYFCASSQEDRVGQYFGPGTRLTVL.

Written as DNA, the CDR3 is TGCGCCAGCGGGAGGACAGGGTCCGTAGTCAATGAGCAGTTCTTC. As protein: CASGRTGSVVNEQFF. This chain joins TRBV5-1 and TRBJ2-1; 8 bases fit TRBD1. Looked up from germline, CDR1 is SGHRS and CDR2 is YFSETQ. This CDR3 comprises 15 residues. V lost 7 bases and J lost 6; bases outside the gene matches: 12.